This T cell receptor beta chain comes out of a study of blood T cell repertoires in COVID-19. Sequenced by immunoSEQ multiplex PCR; TCRdb stores in-frame clones only, minus some. The sample shows a few hundred thousand clones, around 85% of them seen only once. As to this clone: A junction boundary mismatches the germline segment, possibly from a read error.

Germline CDR1 LGHNA, CDR2 YNFKEQ. The CDR3 spans 13 residues. Sequencing was performed on peripheral blood. J is TRBJ1-4 and V is TRBV4-2; 8 bases are a match to TRBD1. The receptor comes from an elderly man with acute or convalescent COVID-19. This chain's CDR3 is CVSSLLDRVGLFF. In nucleotides, the CDR3 is TGTGTCAGCAGCCTCCTGGACAGGGTTGGACTGTTTTTT.